This T cell receptor (beta chain) was identified during a study of blood T cell repertoires in COVID-19. Study-level background: Material from acute and convalescent COVID-19 was sourced from the United States, Italy and Spain.

In the study's own analysis: Researchers report that nucleated cell counts were estimated from reference gene primer amplification. The assay was immunoSEQ multiplex PCR, and TCRdb's table has in-frame clones only and misses some. Clone size and the V and J calls come from that table; the DNA yielded D and trimming. The sample includes tens of thousands of clones, roughly 90% seen only once; the top ten take approximately 14%. This clone came up once. Trimming cost V 6 bases and J 5 bases, with 16 bases left between them. Per the germline V gene, CDR1 is SGHTA and CDR2 is FQGNSA. This CDR3 has 15 residues.

This receptor was taken from a human donor in a cohort sampled during active COVID-19. The V call is TRBV7-2, the J call TRBJ1-4; D uncertain. Material: peripheral blood. The CDR3 reads CASSSHAGGNEKLFF. The DNA of the CDR3 is TGTGCCAGCAGTTCTCATGCGGGCGGGAATGAAAAACTGTTTTTT.